What follows are 19 T cell receptor beta chains derived from one specimen sequenced in a study of T-cell reconstitution after alpha-beta-depleted transplantation in children. The TCRbeta library incorporated unique molecular identifiers. TCRdb re-derived calls from the PCR reads in MiXCR, one entry per CDR3 protein. This repertoire shows more than 200,000 distinct CDR3 sequences, approximately 9.7% found once; its top ten account for about 4.9%. The sample was PBMCs from the stem cell graft donor, taken from the stem cell graft. All receptors derive from a human donor who donated a stem cell graft to a child with SCID.

At least ten counts were recorded for this clonotype. The chain couples TRBV24-1 to TRBJ2-1, with TRBD2 as a possible D gene (6 bases). CDR3 length equals 12 residues. The V end was cut by 9 bases, the J end by 4 bases, with 9 bases between. Germline values: CDR1 KGHDR, CDR2 SFDVKD. This CDR3 is CATAGPYNEQFF. The CDR3 DNA sequence: TGTGCCACCGCGGGACCTTACAATGAGCAGTTCTTC.

This clonotype has ten or more counts. The chain couples TRBV5-1 to TRBJ1-2; unclear D gene. Trimming removed 5 bases at V and 5 bases at J, with 16 bases between. The CDR3 runs to 14 residues. The germline CDR1 and CDR2 sequences are SGHRS and YFSETQ. For the CDR3, the DNA is TGCGCCAGCAGGCATGAACGTCCCCCGTATGGCTACACCTTC. The encoded protein is CASRHERPPYGYTF.

In its sample, this clonotype was seen many times. The chain employs TRBV5-1 and TRBJ1-1, with D unresolved. The CDR3 has 16 amino acids. Germline V lookup: CDR1 SGHRS, CDR2 YFSETQ. Trimming removed 0 bases from V and 0 bases from J, with 12 bases in between. CDR3 in DNA: TGCGCCAGCAGCTTGGAGCGCTTCTTAATGAACACTGAAGCTTTCTTT. Residues: CASSLERFLMNTEAFF.

V is TRBV7-9 and J is TRBJ2-7, with a possible D match to TRBD1 (5 bases). Per germline, CDR1 SEHNR and CDR2 FQNEAQ (reference sequence). With 3 bases removed from V and 0 bases from J, the gap between germline ends came to 12 bases. The CDR3 covers 15 residues. The CDR3 here is CASSFRQSSSYEQYF. CDR3 coding DNA: TGTGCCAGCAGCTTTCGACAGTCTAGCTCCTACGAGCAGTACTTC.

V is TRBV4-3 and J is TRBJ2-5; D ambiguous. V gave up 0 bases and J gave up 5 bases, with 4 bases separating them. The CDR3 runs to 12 residues. Germline V gives CDR1 LGHNA, CDR2 YSLEER. CDR3 sequence reads: CASSQEWETQYF. The CDR3 DNA reads as TGCGCCAGCAGCCAAGAATGGGAGACCCAGTACTTC.

The V gene is TRBV10-3, the J gene TRBJ1-5; D is perhaps TRBD1 (5 bases). The germline V and J ends were trimmed by 0 bases and 3 bases, with 6 bases remaining between them. CDR1 and CDR2 from the germline V gene are ENHRY and SYGVKD. The CDR3 runs to 14 residues. This CDR3 reads CAISESGANQPQHF. CDR3 nucleotides: TGTGCCATCAGTGAGTCCGGGGCCAATCAGCCCCAGCATTTT.

This clonotype was seen many times. This chain uses TRBV12-3 or TRBV12-4 with TRBJ2-3; 7 bases agree with TRBD2. Trimming removed 1 base from V and 4 bases from J; junction bases left unmatched: 2. The CDR3 has 14 amino acids. This CDR3 reads CASSLGGGPDTQYF. CDR3 DNA sequence: TGTGCCAGCAGTTTAGGGGGGGGACCAGATACGCAGTATTTT.

This clonotype was detected many times. V and J are TRBV2 and TRBJ2-3, with no clear D. Germline CDR1 is SNHLY and CDR2 is FYNNEI. The CDR3 extends over 15 amino acids. V was pared by 0 bases and J by 8 bases, with 15 bases between. CDR3 nucleotides: TGTGCCAGCAGTGAAGCGCGAGTAGAGTGGGGTACGCAGTATTTT. Translating it yields CASSEARVEWGTQYF.

This clonotype came up many times. The chain recombines TRBV5-1 with TRBJ2-1; weak D call: TRBD1 (6 bases). This CDR3 comprises 12 residues. CDR1 and CDR2 (germline): SGHRS, YFSETQ. Deletions cut 4 bases from V and 10 bases from J, with 12 bases between. CDR3 protein: CASSGQGSEQFF. As DNA, the CDR3 is TGCGCCAGCAGCGGTCAGGGGTCAGAGCAGTTCTTC.

This clonotype was seen many times. The J gene is TRBJ1-5, the V gene TRBV29-1; 7 bases agree with TRBD1. The CDR3 runs 13 residues. The germline V gene has CDR1 SQVTM and CDR2 ANQGSEA. J gave up 2 bases and V 7 bases, and 5 bases lay outside the gene matches. The CDR3 DNA reads TGCAGCGCACGTACAGGGGGCAATCAGCCCCAGCATTTT. Its protein product is CSARTGGNQPQHF.

V and J are TRBV28 and TRBJ1-1; D unresolved. CDR3 length: 11 amino acids. CDR1 and CDR2 from the germline V gene are MDHEN and SYDVKM. V was cut by 2 bases and J by 6 bases, with 4 bases left in between. As DNA, the CDR3 is TGTGCCAGCAGTTTACCTCCTGAAGCTTTCTTT. Translating it yields CASSLPPEAFF.

The sample holds many counts of this clonotype. V is TRBV5-1 and J is TRBJ1-1; D uncertain. Trimming removed 3 bases from V and 0 bases from J, with 9 bases in between. Germline CDR1 is SGHRS and CDR2 is YFSETQ. The CDR3 runs to 14 residues. CDR3 amino acids: CASSSESLNTEAFF. CDR3 nucleotides: TGCGCCAGCAGCTCGGAGTCATTGAACACTGAAGCTTTCTTT. Full variable domain (outside the CDR3, taken from reference TRBV5-1 and TRBJ1-1): KAGVTQTPRYLIKTRGQQVTLSCSPISGHRSVSWYQQTPGQGLQFLFEYFSETQRNKGNFPGRFSGRQFSNSRSEMNVSTLELGDSALYLCASSSESLNTEAFFGQGTRLTVV.

This clonotype was observed at least ten times. The V and J genes are TRBV10-3 and TRBJ2-5, with D perhaps TRBD2 (5 bases). Trimming took 4 bases from V and 1 from J, leaving 10 bases between them. CDR1 is ENHRY, CDR2 SYGVKD, per germline. This CDR3 has 14 amino acids. CDR3 sequence reads: CAISGTGFQETQYF. As DNA, the CDR3 is TGTGCCATCAGTGGTACGGGGTTCCAAGAGACCCAGTACTTC.

This clonotype was counted ten times or more. The chain is built from TRBV7-9 and TRBJ2-4; 8 nucleotides agree with TRBD1. CDR3 length equals 15 residues. Trimming cost V 3 bases and J 9 bases; bases outside gene matches: 10. Germline V gives CDR1 SEHNR, CDR2 FQNEAQ (reference sequence). The CDR3 coding sequence is TGTGCCAGCAGCTTCGGACAGGGCGCCCTTCTCATTCAGTACTTC. This encodes CASSFGQGALLIQYF.

This clonotype has a count of ten or more. The V gene is TRBV12-3 or TRBV12-4, the J gene TRBJ1-2; TRBD1 matches at 9 bases. CDR3 length: 13 residues. V was pared by 5 bases and J by 7 bases, with 5 bases of the junction left unmatched. Here the CDR3 DNA reads TGTGCCAGCAGTAGGACAGGGGCTCTTGGCTACACCTTC. This translates into CASSRTGALGYTF.

This clonotype turned up a few times. The chain is built from TRBV11-2 and TRBJ2-1; 8 positions agree with TRBD2. V lost 5 bases to trimming and J lost 9 bases; unmatched junction nucleotides: 30. The CDR3 has 21 residues. CDR1 is SGHAT and CDR2 is FQNNGV in the germline V gene. The CDR3 sequence: CASSGGVAATFAGGAQGEQFF. CDR3 DNA sequence: TGTGCCAGCAGCGGCGGAGTCGCGGCGACGTTTGCCGGGGGGGCTCAGGGTGAGCAGTTCTTC.

This clonotype occurred many times. The rearrangement joins TRBV7-2 to TRBJ2-7; D remains unclear. The length of the CDR3 is 13 residues. Looked up from germline, CDR1 is SGHTA and CDR2 is FQGNSA. The V gene lost 2 bases and the J gene lost 4 bases, with 9 bases spanning the gap. CDR3 in amino acids: CASSLSEKYEQYF. For the CDR3, the DNA is TGTGCCAGCAGCTTATCCGAGAAGTACGAGCAGTACTTC.

This clonotype was counted at least ten times. The chain joins TRBV20-1 to TRBJ1-1; D might be TRBD1 (6 bases). V dropped 0 bases and J dropped 8 bases, with 16 bases sitting between them. The length of the CDR3 is 14 residues. Germline loops: CDR1 DFQATT, CDR2 SNEGSKA (reference sequence). CDR3 in amino acids: CSARDHRQGKEAFF. As DNA, the CDR3 is TGCAGTGCTAGAGATCATCGGCAGGGGAAAGAAGCTTTCTTT.

Ten or more counts support this clonotype. The gene calls are TRBV7-8 and TRBJ2-7; D unresolved. Trimming took 5 bases from V and 4 from J, leaving 9 bases between them. The length of the CDR3 is 12 residues. Germline loops: CDR1 SGHVS, CDR2 FQNEAQ. The CDR3 sequence: CASSPDWYEQYF. The CDR3 nucleotides are TGTGCCAGCAGCCCCGACTGGTACGAGCAGTACTTC.